Below, 24 T cell receptor beta chains from the same sample are listed, as sequenced in a study of T-cell memory formation after mild COVID-19. TCRdb recomputed calls from the 5' RACE reads with MiXCR, one row per CDR3 protein. Of 400,000 to 550,000 distinct CDR3 sequences listed, around 25% are singletons. Sequencing used PBMCs or a T cell subset sorted from them (not recorded which). All receptors come from an adult woman who had mild COVID-19 (a few samples of this study predate the infection). Cell type and time point are not known.

This chain uses TRBV13 with TRBJ2-7, with 7 bases that match TRBD1. The V gene end was trimmed by 7 bases and the J gene end by 0 bases; junction bases not matched to a gene: 9. Germline assignment: CDR1 PRHDT and CDR2 FYEKMQ (reference sequence). The CDR3 is 15 amino acids. CDR3: CASTLWDRHSYEQYF. As DNA, the CDR3 is TGTGCCAGCACCTTGTGGGACAGACACTCCTACGAGCAGTACTTC.

The V call is TRBV7-8, the J call TRBJ2-1; D remains ambiguous. The germline V gene encodes CDR1 SGHVS and CDR2 FQNEAQ. This CDR3 has 12 amino acids. V dropped 0 bases and J dropped 8 bases, with 5 bases sitting between them. In DNA form, the CDR3 reads TGTGCCAGCAGCTTAGCATGGGATGAGCAGTTCTTC. Translating it yields CASSLAWDEQFF.

The V call is TRBV20-1, the J call TRBJ1-1, with D hard to call. V was trimmed by 4 bases and J by 0 bases, leaving 6 bases between them. CDR1 and CDR2 from the germline V gene are DFQATT and SNEGSKA (reference sequence). The CDR3 sequence is 12 residues long. CDR3 DNA: TGCAGTGCTAAGCTTTTGAACACTGAAGCTTTCTTT. It specifies CSAKLLNTEAFF.

The chain recombines TRBV12-3 or TRBV12-4 with TRBJ2-6; D remains ambiguous. This CDR3 comprises 17 residues. V lost 1 base, J lost 3 bases, and 13 bases lay in between. The CDR3 DNA follows: TGTGCCAGCAGTTTAGGCCTTATCAGTGGTGGGGCCAACGTCCTGACTTTC. This gives the protein CASSLGLISGGANVLTF.

The chain has TRBV19 and TRBJ2-1, with 10 bases lining up with TRBD1. The V gene's germline CDR1 is LNHDA and CDR2 SQIVND (reference sequence). The CDR3 covers 16 residues. V was pared by 3 bases and J by 2 bases, with 4 bases of the junction left unmatched. The CDR3 nucleotides read TGTGCCAGTAGTATTCGACAGGGGGCTACCTACAATGAGCAGTTCTTC. It encodes CASSIRQGATYNEQFF.

V usage is TRBV7-2 and J usage is TRBJ2-1; D remains ambiguous. In germline, CDR1 is SGHTA, CDR2 FQGNSA. Trimming cost V 5 bases and J 6 bases, with 11 bases left between them. The CDR3 is 13 residues long. The CDR3 here is CASSPPAINEQFF. The CDR3 bases are TGTGCCAGCAGCCCCCCAGCGATCAATGAGCAGTTCTTC.

This chain uses TRBV9 with TRBJ1-2; D is possibly TRBD1 (6 bases). The CDR3 is 15 amino acids. Germline V gene lookup returns CDR1 SGDLS and CDR2 YYNGEE. Trimming cost V 0 bases and J 6 bases, with 15 bases left between them. CDR3 residues: CASSVGGGAAHGYTF. The DNA for the CDR3 is TGTGCCAGCAGCGTAGGAGGGGGGGCAGCACATGGCTACACCTTC.

The chain has TRBV5-6 and TRBJ1-6; no reliable D call. Germline values: CDR1 SGHDT, CDR2 YYEEEE. With 3 bases removed from V and 14 bases from J, the gap between germline ends came to 18 bases. The CDR3 contains 14 residues. The CDR3 protein is CASSWIRPGGALHF. For the CDR3, the DNA is TGTGCCAGCAGCTGGATCCGGCCAGGTGGGGCCCTCCACTTT.

CDR3 loop: CAISVGTMTEAFF. CDR3 sequence (DNA): TGTGCCATCAGTGTTGGGACGATGACTGAAGCTTTCTTT. The chain employs TRBV10-3 and TRBJ1-1; TRBD1 is a possible D gene (5 bases). CDR3 length: 13 residues. CDR1 and CDR2 (germline): ENHRY, SYGVKD. The V gene lost 4 bases and the J gene lost 5 bases, with 11 bases spanning the gap.

This clonotype came up once. CDR3 in amino acids: CASSLARTGPQGNTIYF. CDR3 nucleotide sequence: TGCGCCAGCAGCTTGGCCCGGACAGGGCCACAAGGAAACACCATATATTTT. The rearrangement joins TRBV5-1 to TRBJ1-3; 8 bases align to TRBD1. With 0 bases clipped from V and 4 bases from J, the junction kept 9 bases outside the gene matches. The CDR3 spans 17 residues. CDR1 SGHRS and CDR2 YFSETQ come from the germline V gene.

This rearrangement joins TRBV12-3 or TRBV12-4 to TRBJ2-7; perhaps TRBD2 as D (5 bases). Trimming removed 7 bases at V and 7 bases at J, with 17 bases between. The CDR3 spans 13 residues. CDR3 loop: CASTPGIGWEQYF. CDR3 DNA: TGTGCCAGCACCCCCGGGATTGGTTGGGAGCAGTACTTC.

This clonotype was recorded at least ten times. The chain employs TRBV7-2 and TRBJ1-2; weak D call: TRBD1 (6 bases). This CDR3 region has 14 residues. V lost 5 bases and J lost 7, with 17 bases in between. Germline values: CDR1 SGHTA, CDR2 FQGNSA. In DNA form, the CDR3 reads TGTGCCAGCAGCGTCCGACAGGCCCTGAGTGGCTACACCTTC. This gives the protein CASSVRQALSGYTF.

The chain employs TRBV7-8 and TRBJ2-1, with unresolved D. The CDR3 consists of 15 residues. Germline CDR1 reads SGHVS; CDR2 reads FQNEAQ. The germline V and J ends were trimmed by 1 base and 6 bases, with 13 bases remaining between them. CDR3 protein: CASSLVGSRFNEQFF. CDR3 DNA: TGTGCCAGCAGCTTAGTTGGCTCTCGTTTCAATGAGCAGTTCTTC.

With regard to this clonotype: This could be a read error, since a much larger clone is one nucleotide away. The chain has TRBV24-1 and TRBJ2-3, with D uncertain. The V gene lost 7 bases and the J gene lost 5 bases, with 12 bases spanning the gap. The V gene's germline CDR1 is KGHDR and CDR2 SFDVKD. The CDR3 spans 13 residues. CDR3 bases: TGTGCCACCAGGGCAGTTGGTGGAGATACGCAGTATTTT. As protein: CATRAVGGDTQYF.

The chain links TRBV4-3 to TRBJ2-1, with 7 bases that match TRBD2. J was trimmed by 6 bases and V by 5 bases; bases with no gene match: 13. Per the germline V gene, CDR1 is LGHNA and CDR2 is YSLEER. The CDR3 is made up of 16 amino acids. The CDR3 region is CASSFTSDLLSNEQFF. The CDR3 coding sequence is TGCGCCAGCAGCTTTACTAGCGATTTACTCTCCAATGAGCAGTTCTTC.

The chain uses TRBV6-5 and TRBJ1-1; TRBD1 matches at 9 bases. In germline, CDR1 is MNHEY, CDR2 SVGAGI. The CDR3 runs 12 residues. J was trimmed by 7 bases and V by 10 bases; bases with no gene match: 7. Here the CDR3 DNA reads TGTGCCACAACAGGGGGCGACGGTGAAGCTTTCTTT. Its protein is CATTGGDGEAFF.

As for this clonotype: A read error may account for a junction end that differs from germline. The CDR3 loop reads CACSSSLRQYF. CDR3 sequence (DNA): TGTGCCTGCAGCTCCAGTCTACGGCAGTACTTC. The chain combines TRBV11-2 with TRBJ2-7; D remains unclear. This CDR3 spans 11 amino acids. CDR1 and CDR2 from the germline V gene are SGHAT and FQNNGV.

This clonotype came up a few times. The chain employs TRBV6-2 or TRBV6-3 and TRBJ2-3, with 11 bases that match TRBD2. CDR1 MNHEY and CDR2 SVGEGT come from the germline V gene. After removal of 5 bases from V and 5 bases from J, the junction contained 9 bases not matched to a gene. The CDR3 sequence is 16 residues long. In nucleotides, the CDR3 is TGTGCCAGCAGTACATTAGCGGGAGGGGTTGGAGATACGCAGTATTTT. Translated, it gives CASSTLAGGVGDTQYF.

This clonotype occurred many times. This chain links TRBV7-8 with TRBJ2-1; 7 positions agree with TRBD2. The CDR3 runs to 13 residues. Trimming took 1 base from V and 10 from J; bases not matched to a gene: 4. In germline, CDR1 is SGHVS, CDR2 FQNEAQ. CDR3 sequence reads: CASSLGPSGEQFF. CDR3 DNA sequence: TGTGCCAGCAGCTTAGGTCCTAGCGGAGAGCAGTTCTTC.

V and J are TRBV15 and TRBJ2-1, with D possibly TRBD2 on 6 matching bases. Germline V gene data show CDR1 as LNHNV and CDR2 as YYDKDF (reference sequence). The CDR3 spans 19 residues. Trimming left V 5 bases short and J 7 bases short, with 30 bases between. The chain's CDR3 is CATSGDSLAREFLWNEQFF. The CDR3, as DNA: TGTGCCACCAGCGGGGATTCACTCGCACGGGAGTTTCTCTGGAATGAGCAGTTCTTC.

The count of this clonotype is one. The chain has TRBV29-1 and TRBJ2-7, with TRBD1 matching 7 bases. Germline values: CDR1 SQVTM, CDR2 ANQGSEA. The length of the CDR3 is 15 residues. The J segment lost 2 bases and the V segment lost 4 bases, leaving 11 bases of the junction unmatched. CDR3 amino acids: CSVVPLGDRTYEQYF. For the CDR3, the DNA is TGCAGCGTTGTACCATTGGGGGACAGAACCTACGAGCAGTACTTC.

This clonotype was counted a few times. The gene calls are TRBV5-1 and TRBJ1-1; possibly TRBD1 for D (6 bases). Trimming pared 2 bases from V and 5 bases from J, leaving 13 bases between. Germline CDR1 SGHRS, CDR2 YFSETQ. The CDR3 covers 14 residues. The CDR3 bases are TGCGCCAGCAGCTTTGGGGGGCAAAATACTGAAGCTTTCTTT. This encodes CASSFGGQNTEAFF.

V gene TRBV6-6 combines with J gene TRBJ2-7; 9 nucleotides line up with TRBD1. The length of the CDR3 is 13 residues. V lost 10 bases, J lost 2 bases, and 6 bases stayed unmatched. Germline assignment: CDR1 MNHNY and CDR2 SVGAGI (reference sequence). The CDR3 sequence is CATRDRVTYEQYF. In DNA form, the CDR3 reads TGTGCCACCCGGGACAGGGTGACCTACGAGCAGTACTTC.

The chain joins TRBV7-9 to TRBJ2-3; a possible D gene is TRBD2 (6 bases). Trimming took off 4 bases at V and 2 bases at J, with 16 bases between the two ends. Germline V gives CDR1 SEHNR, CDR2 FQNEAQ (reference sequence). This CDR3 has 16 amino acids. CDR3: CASSSPGVLYTDTQYF. The CDR3 nucleotides are TGTGCCAGCAGCTCCCCGGGGGTTCTCTACACAGATACGCAGTATTTT. The variable domain in full, completed from reference TRBV7-9 and TRBJ2-3, reads DTGVSQNPRHKITKRGQNVTFRCDPISEHNRLYWYRQTLGQGPEFLTYFQNEAQLEKSRLLSDRFSAERPKGSFSTLEIQRTEQGDSAMYLCASSSPGVLYTDTQYFGPGTRLTVL.